This T cell receptor (beta chain) was retrieved from a study of metastatic and nonmetastatic thyroid tumors (dated by TCRdb to 2019 to 2021). Notes on the research overall: The researchers compared repertoires between peripheral blood samples and tumor or nodule tissue samples from patients with malignant or benign thyroid disease. On the study overall, not on this receptor specifically: In both blood and tumor samples, TCR beta diversity was reported to be significantly higher in malignant tumors than in benign nodules.

From the cysteine through the phenylalanine, the CDR3 covers 15 amino acids. The entry retains the CDR3 DNA only, 45 bases that are in frame from base 1. In the germline V gene (reference sequence), CDR1 corresponds to SGHNT and CDR2 to YYREEE. For this clone: The clone's antigen remains unknown. This may stem from a read error, because a much larger clone lies one nucleotide away.

No treatment had been received by any patient before thyroid surgery. Using T-cell receptor beta sequencing, the study looked back at clinical samples from patients collected from about 2011 to 2019. Receptor libraries were prepared by PCR. Instrument used: Illumina HiSeq 4000. High-throughput sequencing was used to profile the TCR beta-chain CDR3 region of every patient. The published analysis was carried out like this. The researchers built a classifier to tell apart papillary thyroid cancer patients with distant metastasis, based on CDR3 differences among clinicopathological groups. To measure repertoire diversity the researchers used the Shannon index, while the Morisita-Horn index served to gauge how similar the tumor and blood repertoires were. TCRdb handled the public reads itself, with Q25 trimming in fastp and clone calling in MiXCR, and kept productive beta chains. Here the V and J calls rest on TCRdb's processing, not on the authors' analysis. The sample has around 19,000 clones on record, roughly 31% of them singletons. The top ten clonotypes cover 13% to 15% of the sample.

The chain was built from TRBV5-4 and TRBJ2-3; a tentative D call is TRBD1 (5 bases match). The receptor's source is a female donor with papillary thyroid cancer or a benign thyroid nodule (not recorded which). Some clones in this sample may be carry-over from other donors' samples. The sequenced sample consisted of blood. The sequenced DNA is TGTGCCAGCATCTTGGCTGGGGCGAGCACAGATACGCAGTATTTT. The resulting protein is CASILAGASTDTQYF. The entire variable domain, with the stretches around the CDR3 drawn from the reference TRBV5-4 and TRBJ2-3 proteins, is ETGVTQSPTHLIKTRGQQVTLRCSSQSGHNTVSWYQQALGQGPQFIFQYYREEENGRGNFPPRFSGLQFPNYSSELNVNALELDDSALYLCASILAGASTDTQYFGPGTRLTVL.